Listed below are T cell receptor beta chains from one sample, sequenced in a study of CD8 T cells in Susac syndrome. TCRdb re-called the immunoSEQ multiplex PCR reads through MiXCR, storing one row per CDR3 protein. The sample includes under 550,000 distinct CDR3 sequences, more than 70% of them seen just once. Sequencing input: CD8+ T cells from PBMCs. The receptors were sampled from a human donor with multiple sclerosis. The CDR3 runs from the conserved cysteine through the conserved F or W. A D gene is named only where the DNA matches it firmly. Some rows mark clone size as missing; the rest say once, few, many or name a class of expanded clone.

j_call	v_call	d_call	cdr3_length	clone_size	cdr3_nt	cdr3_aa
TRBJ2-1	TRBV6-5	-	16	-	TGTGCCAGCAGTTACGGGACCACCAGTTCCTACAATGAGCAGTTCTTC	CASSYGTTSSYNEQFF
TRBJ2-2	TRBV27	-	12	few	TGTGCCAGCAGTTTATTGGCCGGGGAGCTGTTTTTT	CASSLLAGELFF
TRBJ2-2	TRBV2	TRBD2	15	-	TGTGCCAGCAGCCTTAGCGGGGGAAACACCGGGGAGCTGTTTTTT	CASSLSGGNTGELFF
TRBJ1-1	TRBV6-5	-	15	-	TGTGCCAGCACCGAGCAACCCGGTTTGAACACTGAAGCTTTCTTT	CASTEQPGLNTEAFF
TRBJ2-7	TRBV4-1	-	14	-	TGCGCCAGCAGCCAAGAATGGCAGGCCTACGAGCAGTACTTC	CASSQEWQAYEQYF
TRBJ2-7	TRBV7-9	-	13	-	TGTGCCAGCAGCTCTCAGCCTACCTACGAGCAGTACTTC	CASSSQPTYEQYF
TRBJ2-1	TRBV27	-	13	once	TGTGCCAGCACTAGCTTCTCCTACAATGAGCAGTTCTTC	CASTSFSYNEQFF
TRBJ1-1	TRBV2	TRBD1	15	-	TGTGCCAGCAGTCTAATAGGGGACAGGAACACTGAAGCTTTCTTT	CASSLIGDRNTEAFF
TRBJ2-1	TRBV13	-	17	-	TGTGCCAGCAGCTTAGTTTGGGGGATGGGTAGTGGCAATGAGCAGTTCTTC	CASSLVWGMGSGNEQFF
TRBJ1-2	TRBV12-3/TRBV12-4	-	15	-	TGTGCCAGCAGTCCCCGGGGAGGGGTGGACTATGGCTACACCTTC	CASSPRGGVDYGYTF
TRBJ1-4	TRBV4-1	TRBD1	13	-	TGCGCCAGCAGCCAGGGTAGGGGGACAGAGATGTTTTTT	CASSQGRGTEMFF
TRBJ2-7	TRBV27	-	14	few	TGTGCCAGCAGTTTATCGGAAAAACTCTACGAGCAGTACTTC	CASSLSEKLYEQYF
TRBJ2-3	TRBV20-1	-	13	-	TGCAGTGCTAGAGATCCCTCAGCAGATACGCAGTATTTT	CSARDPSADTQYF
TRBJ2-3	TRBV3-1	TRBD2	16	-	TGTGCCAGCAGCCAACCTAGCGGGAGGGTAACAGATACGCAGTATTTT	CASSQPSGRVTDTQYF
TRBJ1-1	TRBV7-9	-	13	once	TGTGCCAGCTTGCCCCCAGGGAACACTGAAGCTTTCTTT	CASLPPGNTEAFF
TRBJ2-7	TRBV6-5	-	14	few	TGTGCCAGCAGTTACTATGGCAGGCAAACCCAGCAGTACTTC	CASSYYGRQTQQYF
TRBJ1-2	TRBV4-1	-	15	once	TGCGCCAGCAGCCAAGGACCGTTAGAGTTTTATGGCTACACCTTC	CASSQGPLEFYGYTF
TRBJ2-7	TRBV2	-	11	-	TGTGCCAGCATCAACGGGGGCGAGCAGTACTTC	CASINGGEQYF
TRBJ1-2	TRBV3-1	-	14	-	TGTGCCAGCAGCCAAGGACAGGAGAACTATGGCTACACCTTC	CASSQGQENYGYTF
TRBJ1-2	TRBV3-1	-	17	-	TGTGCCAGCAGCCATCTGCTTGGACGGGGACTGGACTATGGCTACACCTTC	CASSHLLGRGLDYGYTF
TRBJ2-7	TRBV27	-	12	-	TGTGCCAGCAGTTCTACCCCCTTCGAGCAGTACTTC	CASSSTPFEQYF
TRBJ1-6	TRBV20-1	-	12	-	TGCAGTGCTAGGGACGGTGGTTCACCCCTCCACTTT	CSARDGGSPLHF
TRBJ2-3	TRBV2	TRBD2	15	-	TGTGCCAGCAGCGAACTAGCGAGAGGCACAGATACGCAGTATTTT	CASSELARGTDTQYF
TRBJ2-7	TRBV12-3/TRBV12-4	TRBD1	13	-	TGTGCCAGCAGTCTGGACAGGGCCATCGAGCAGTACTTC	CASSLDRAIEQYF
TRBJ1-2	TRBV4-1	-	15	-	TGCGCCAGCAGCCAAGCAGTCCGGGGGAACTATGGCTACACCTTC	CASSQAVRGNYGYTF
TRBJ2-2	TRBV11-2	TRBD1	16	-	TGTGCCAGCAGCCTCTGGGACAGGGACGGAGGCGGGGAGCTGTTTTTT	CASSLWDRDGGGELFF
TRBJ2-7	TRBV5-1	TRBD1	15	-	TGCGCCAGCAGTATCCGGGACAGATTATCCTACGAGCAGTACTTC	CASSIRDRLSYEQYF
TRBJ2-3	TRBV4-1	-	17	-	TGCGCCAGCAGCCAAGATCTCGGGCCATCCATTACAGATACGCAGTATTTT	CASSQDLGPSITDTQYF
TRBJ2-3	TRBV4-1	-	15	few	TGCGCCAGCAGCCAAGTCGGTCCGGGCACAGATACGCAGTATTTT	CASSQVGPGTDTQYF